The subject of this entry is one T cell receptor beta chain. Libraries were prepared by immunoSEQ multiplex PCR; TCRdb keeps only in-frame clonotypes and omits some of them. Of under 150,000 clones in the sample, around 84% are singletons; the top ten hold 15% to 20%. The source of the sample is a study of blood T cell repertoires in COVID-19. The overall study: Donors in the United States, Italy and Spain gave samples during acute or convalescent COVID-19.

The CDR3 is 14 residues long. Germline values: CDR1 SNHLY, CDR2 FYNNEI. V was clipped by 1 base and J by 4 bases; unmatched bases: 3. The sequence was collected from an elderly woman with acute or convalescent COVID-19. The chain carries TRBV2 and TRBJ1-1; 7 nucleotides match TRBD1. Sequenced: peripheral blood. DNA of the CDR3: TGTGCCAGCAGTGAAGAGGGGGCTGTCACTGAAGCTTTCTTT. Residues: CASSEEGAVTEAFF.